The 13 T cell receptor beta chains presented below share a single source sample, sequenced in a study of shared clonotypes between healthy human individuals. The protocol was immunoSEQ multiplex PCR, while the TCRdb copy is restricted to in-frame clones and leaves out a portion. The table has around 600,000 clones, approximately 95% seen once. The naive CD8 population came from CD45RO-negative cells selected for CCR7, without terminally differentiated effector memory CD45RA+ cells. The material sequenced was naive CD8+ T cells sorted from blood. Receptor source: a woman aged 30 to 39 in good health.

Here the CDR3 DNA reads TGTGCCAGCAGCTTTGGCGGGGAGGGCTACTACAATGAGCAGTTCTTC. This encodes CASSFGGEGYYNEQFF. V and J are TRBV13 and TRBJ2-1; 7 nucleotides match TRBD2. Per germline, CDR1 PRHDT and CDR2 FYEKMQ (reference sequence). The trim removed 3 bases at V and 3 bases at J, leaving 8 bases unmatched. CDR3 length equals 16 residues.

V usage is TRBV13 and J usage is TRBJ2-2; the D call may be TRBD1 or TRBD2 (6 bases each). V lost 5 bases and J 4 bases, leaving 17 bases between the germline ends. The CDR3 runs 16 residues. CDR1 PRHDT and CDR2 FYEKMQ come from the germline V gene (reference sequence). In nucleotides, the CDR3 is TGTGCCAGCAGCCGAGGGGTACAGGGAGGCACCGGGGAGCTGTTTTTT. As protein: CASSRGVQGGTGELFF.

CDR3 amino acids: CASSQESFGSLLYEQYF. Written as DNA, the CDR3 is TGCGCCAGCAGCCAAGAATCATTCGGGAGTCTCCTCTACGAGCAGTACTTC. The chain uses TRBV4-1 and TRBJ2-5, with D tentatively TRBD2 (6 bases). The J call may be in error: the DNA end matches TRBJ2-7 better. Germline-derived CDR1 and CDR2 are MGHRA and YSYEKL. The CDR3 is made up of 17 amino acids.

This clone is a singleton in its sample. This chain links TRBV25-1 with TRBJ2-5; no clear D gene. CDR1 and CDR2 from the germline V gene are MGHDK and SYGVNS. This CDR3 is built from 11 residues. Trimming cost V 8 bases and J 4 bases, with 8 bases left between them. The CDR3 loop reads CASSLVETQYF. CDR3 nucleotides: TGTGCCAGCTCCCTCGTAGAGACCCAGTACTTC.

The genes are TRBV7-9 and TRBJ2-5; 11 nucleotides match TRBD2. Per germline, CDR1 SEHNR and CDR2 FQNEAQ (reference sequence). The CDR3 extends over 18 amino acids. Trimming cost V 5 bases and J 5 bases; bases outside gene matches: 16. CDR3 coding DNA: TGTGCCAGCAGCGCCGGTTTGAGTGTAGCGGGAGGGATGGAGACCCAGTACTTC. Protein sequence: CASSAGLSVAGGMETQYF.

This sequence joins TRBV11-2 and TRBJ2-7, with 7 bases matching TRBD2. The CDR3 length is 17 residues. Per germline, CDR1 SGHAT and CDR2 FQNNGV. Trimming took 0 bases from V and 2 from J; bases not matched to a gene: 10. The CDR3 protein is CASSLDSSSGPTYEQYF. CDR3 in DNA: TGTGCCAGCAGCTTAGACTCTTCTAGCGGCCCGACCTACGAGCAGTACTTC. The full variable domain, completed using reference TRBV11-2 and TRBJ2-7, is EAGVAQSPRYKIIEKRQSVAFWCNPISGHATLYWYQQILGQGPKLLIQFQNNGVVDDSQLPKDRFSAERLKGVDSTLKIQPAKLEDSAVYLCASSLDSSSGPTYEQYFGPGTRLTVT.

The CDR3 protein is CSARSGYEQYF. As DNA, the CDR3 is TGCAGTGCTAGGAGTGGCTACGAGCAGTACTTC. The chain employs TRBV20-1 and TRBJ2-5; no definite D call. With the DNA end fitting TRBJ2-7 better, the J assignment may be wrong. Germline V gene sequence: CDR1 DFQATT, CDR2 SNEGSKA (reference sequence). CDR3 size: 11 residues.

The chain is built from TRBV28 and TRBJ1-5, with 7 positions matching TRBD1. The CDR3 spans 14 residues. Germline V CDR1 and CDR2: MDHEN, SYDVKM. DNA of the CDR3: TGTGCGGAGACAGGGAGGGGTAGCAATCAGCCCCAGCATTTT. This sequence encodes CAETGRGSNQPQHF.

V is TRBV10-2 and J is TRBJ2-5; D may be TRBD2 (6 bases). The J call is doubtful: the DNA matches TRBJ2-7 better. The germline V gene encodes CDR1 WSHSY and CDR2 SAAADI. This CDR3 comprises 13 residues. Here the CDR3 reads CASSEGRGYEQYF. CDR3 in DNA: TGCGCCAGCAGTGAAGGCCGGGGGTACGAGCAGTACTTC.

The chain couples TRBV28 to TRBJ1-2; the D is unclear. The CDR3 spans 14 residues. CDR1 MDHEN and CDR2 SYDVKM come from the germline V gene. V lost 3 bases and J 4 bases, leaving 12 bases between the germline ends. The CDR3 sequence: CASSFGRTFYGYTF. CDR3 DNA: TGTGCCAGCAGTTTTGGGAGGACTTTCTATGGCTACACCTTC.

V usage is TRBV5-5 and J usage is TRBJ2-1; TRBD2 might be the D (5 bases). This CDR3 comprises 15 residues. V dropped 2 bases and J dropped 4 bases, with 13 bases sitting between them. Germline V CDR1 and CDR2: SGHKS, YYEKEE (reference sequence). The CDR3 DNA follows: TGTGCCAGCAGCTTATGGGAGTTGACATACAATGAGCAGTTCTTC. Amino acid sequence: CASSLWELTYNEQFF. Full variable domain (outside the CDR3, taken from reference TRBV5-5 and TRBJ2-1): DAGVTQSPTHLIKTRGQQVTLRCSPISGHKSVSWYQQVLGQGPQFIFQYYEKEERGRGNFPDRFSARQFPNYSSELNVNALLLGDSALYLCASSLWELTYNEQFFGPGTRLTVL.

This clone showed up just once. The rearrangement uses TRBV11-2 and TRBJ2-3, with D possibly TRBD1 on 6 matching bases. The ends were cut back, 5 bases at V and 2 bases at J, with 20 bases in the middle. The germline gives CDR1 SGHAT, CDR2 FQNNGV. The CDR3 spans 17 residues. CDR3 protein: CASSTAGVRSTTDTQYF. CDR3 sequence (DNA): TGTGCCAGCAGCACCGCAGGGGTTAGGTCTACCACAGATACGCAGTATTTT.

The chain employs TRBV28 and TRBJ1-5, with D uncertain. V was cut by 6 bases and J by 0 bases, with 9 bases left in between. CDR1 is MDHEN and CDR2 is SYDVKM in the germline V gene. This CDR3 has 14 amino acids. This chain's CDR3 is CASSSDGSNQPQHF. Written as DNA, the CDR3 is TGTGCCAGCAGCTCAGACGGTAGCAATCAGCCCCAGCATTTT.